Each of the 13 T cell receptor beta chains below was sequenced from the same sample in a study of T-cell memory formation after mild COVID-19. One entry per CDR3 protein results from TCRdb running MiXCR on the 5' RACE reads. Altogether approximately 100,000 distinct CDR3 sequences are present, over 15% being singletons, with the ten largest covering roughly 27%. The sample was PBMCs or a T cell subset sorted from them (not recorded which). The receptor source for this set is an adult woman who had mild COVID-19 (a few samples of this study predate the infection). Cell type and time point are not known.

This clonotype was observed a few times. The gene calls are TRBV9 and TRBJ1-2, with D uncertain. V was shortened by 0 bases and J by 1 base, with 7 bases between the two germline ends. Germline V lookup: CDR1 SGDLS, CDR2 YYNGEE. This CDR3 is built from 14 residues. Here the CDR3 DNA reads TGTGCCAGCAGCGTAGCTGGTGTTAACTATGGCTACACCTTC. Protein product: CASSVAGVNYGYTF.

This clonotype was detected a few times. This chain connects TRBV15 to TRBJ1-5; TRBD1 is a possible D gene (5 bases). Per the germline V gene, CDR1 is LNHNV and CDR2 is YYDKDF (reference sequence). The CDR3 runs to 14 residues. The ends were cut back, 0 bases at V and 6 bases at J, with 9 bases in the middle. Here the CDR3 reads CATSRDFGTQPQHF. The CDR3 DNA reads TGTGCCACCAGCAGAGATTTCGGGACTCAGCCCCAGCATTTT. Based on the CDR3 plus reference TRBV15 and TRBJ1-5, the full variable domain is DAMVIQNPRYQVTQFGKPVTLSCSQTLNHNVMYWYQQKSSQAPKLLFHYYDKDFNNEADTPDNFQSRRPNTSFCFLDIRSPGLGDTAMYLCATSRDFGTQPQHFGDGTRLSIL.

CDR3 coding DNA: TGTGCCAGCAGCTTGGGGGACAGGAGGGAGCAGTACTTC. This gives the protein CASSLGDRREQYF. This sequence joins TRBV5-5 and TRBJ2-7, with TRBD1 identical over 8 bases. With V trimmed by 0 bases and J by 7 bases, 3 bases remained unmatched. The CDR3 runs to 13 residues. CDR1 is SGHKS, CDR2 YYEKEE, per germline (reference sequence). Full variable domain (rest looked up from reference TRBV5-5 and TRBJ2-7): DAGVTQSPTHLIKTRGQQVTLRCSPISGHKSVSWYQQVLGQGPQFIFQYYEKEERGRGNFPDRFSARQFPNYSSELNVNALLLGDSALYLCASSLGDRREQYFGPGTRLTVT.

The J gene is TRBJ2-4, the V gene TRBV2; D is unclear. Germline lookup yields CDR1 SNHLY and CDR2 FYNNEI. V lost 8 bases and J lost 7, with 9 bases in between. The CDR3 sequence is 11 residues long. CDR3 amino acids: CASGLGNIQYF. The CDR3 bases are TGTGCCAGCGGGTTAGGGAACATTCAGTACTTC.

This clonotype was seen only a few times. The DNA for the CDR3 is TGTGCCAGCAGCTTAGCCGGGACTAGCGGGACCTACGAGCAGTACTTC. Its translation: CASSLAGTSGTYEQYF. V usage is TRBV7-2 and J usage is TRBJ2-7; 13 positions agree with TRBD2. The CDR3 consists of 16 residues. Germline V gives CDR1 SGHTA, CDR2 FQGNSA. Trimming cost V 0 bases and J 2 bases; bases outside gene matches: 1.

This chain connects TRBV7-2 to TRBJ2-3; D unresolved. Trimming shortened V by 4 bases and J by 2 bases, and 10 bases separated the two germline ends. The germline CDR1 and CDR2 sequences are SGHTA and FQGNSA. This CDR3 spans 14 amino acids. This CDR3 is CASSSDSITDTQYF. The CDR3 DNA follows: TGTGCCAGCAGCTCCGACTCGATCACAGATACGCAGTATTTT. The full variable domain, its missing parts supplied by reference TRBV7-2 and TRBJ2-3, is GAGVSQSPSNKVTEKGKDVELRCDPISGHTALYWYRQSLGQGLEFLIYFQGNSAPDKSGLPSDRFSAERTGGSVSTLTIQRTQQEDSAVYLCASSSDSITDTQYFGPGTRLTVL.

The rearrangement links TRBV12-3 or TRBV12-4 to TRBJ2-7; maybe TRBD2 (5 bases). Trimming left V 6 bases short and J 2 bases short, with 11 bases between. The CDR3 length is 13 residues. The CDR3 loop reads CASRTTETYEQYF. The CDR3 nucleotides are TGTGCCAGCAGGACTACTGAGACCTACGAGCAGTACTTC.

In this sample, this clonotype turned up a few times. The V call is TRBV20-1, the J call TRBJ2-3; 10 bases line up with TRBD2. The CDR3 has 17 residues. The trim removed 6 bases at V and 0 bases at J, leaving 12 bases unmatched. Germline CDR1 and CDR2: DFQATT and SNEGSKA (reference sequence). CDR3 region: CSALPRTSGTSTDTQYF. As DNA, the CDR3 is TGCAGTGCACTACCACGGACTAGCGGAACTAGCACAGATACGCAGTATTTT.

J is TRBJ1-1 and V is TRBV5-1; tentatively, D is TRBD1 (6 bases). CDR3 length: 15 residues. V lost 4 bases and J lost 2, with 15 bases in between. Germline lookup yields CDR1 SGHRS and CDR2 YFSETQ. CDR3 region: CASSALGQTNTEAFF. In nucleotides, the CDR3 is TGCGCCAGCAGCGCGCTGGGACAAACTAACACTGAAGCTTTCTTT.

This clonotype appeared a few times. This chain joins TRBV13 and TRBJ1-6, with 9 nucleotides matching TRBD1. V lost 5 bases, J lost 9 bases, and 8 bases stayed unmatched. This CDR3 contains 15 residues. The germline V gene has CDR1 PRHDT and CDR2 FYEKMQ (reference sequence). CDR3 amino acids: CASSARQGVTSPLHF. CDR3 bases: TGTGCCAGCAGCGCCAGACAGGGGGTTACTTCACCCCTCCACTTT.

Only a few counts were recorded for this clonotype. The rearrangement joins TRBV10-3 to TRBJ2-3, with D perhaps assigned TRBD1 or TRBD2 (5 bases each). This CDR3 is built from 16 residues. The ends were cut back, 2 bases at V and 3 bases at J, with 15 bases in the middle. The germline V gene encodes CDR1 ENHRY and CDR2 SYGVKD. CDR3 sequence reads: CAISEPYSGPTDTQYF. CDR3 DNA: TGTGCCATCAGTGAGCCTTATTCGGGGCCTACAGATACGCAGTATTTT.

The gene calls are TRBV9 and TRBJ2-3, with D possibly being TRBD2 (5 bases). V was cut by 4 bases and J by 2 bases, with 17 bases left in between. This CDR3 is built from 16 residues. Germline lookup yields CDR1 SGDLS and CDR2 YYNGEE. This CDR3 is CASSTRGGLSTDTQYF. As DNA, the CDR3 is TGTGCCAGCAGCACGAGAGGAGGACTCTCCACAGATACGCAGTATTTT.

This clonotype came up a few times. The chain carries TRBV29-1 and TRBJ2-1; possibly TRBD2 for D (6 bases). The V and J ends lost 3 bases and 5 bases respectively, with 11 bases between them. Germline values: CDR1 SQVTM, CDR2 ANQGSEA. The CDR3 totals 13 residues. CDR3 bases: TGCAGCGTTGACGGGAGAGGGGACAATGAGCAGTTCTTC. It translates to CSVDGRGDNEQFF.